The rows below give T cell receptor beta chains drawn from one sample of a study of blood T cell repertoires in COVID-19. Clones were sequenced by immunoSEQ multiplex PCR, and TCRdb holds only the in-frame ones, with some missing. The repertoire holds about 14,000 clones, around three quarters seen once, with around 8.9% in the top ten. Material: peripheral blood. The receptors originated from a man in his sixties or seventies with acute or convalescent COVID-19. CDR3s include the opening cysteine and the closing phenylalanine or tryptophan. D genes are given only for firm matches. The size of a clone is reported for some rows only, either as once, few or many, or as a class for expanded clones.

CDR3nt	CDR3aa	len	j_gene	v_gene	d_gene	abundance
TGTGCCAGCAGCTTCGGGAGGAGGGCTAACTATGGCTACACCTTC	CASSFGRRANYGYTF	15	TRBJ1-2	TRBV5-6	.	.
TGTGCCAGCAGATCAGGACAGGGGAATGAGCAGTTCTTC	CASRSGQGNEQFF	13	TRBJ2-1	TRBV12-3/TRBV12-4	TRBD1	.
TGTGCCAGCAGCCCGACAGGTTTTGGGACTGAAGCTTTCTTT	CASSPTGFGTEAFF	14	TRBJ1-1	TRBV7-2	.	medium-sized
TGTGCCAGCAGTTTCCACGACAGGGTCGAGCAGTACTTC	CASSFHDRVEQYF	13	TRBJ2-7	TRBV28	TRBD1	once
TGTGCCAGCAGTTTAGAGCGGAGCAATCAGCCCCAGCATTTT	CASSLERSNQPQHF	14	TRBJ1-5	TRBV6-2/TRBV6-3	.	.
TGCGCCAGCAGCCAAGATATGGAGACTAGCGGGAGTAATGAGCAGTTCTTC	CASSQDMETSGSNEQFF	17	TRBJ2-1	TRBV4-3	TRBD2	once
TGTGCCAGCAGCCAGGTTACAGGCACGGCTTTCTTT	CASSQVTGTAFF	12	TRBJ1-1	TRBV14	.	.
TGTGCCAGCAGCCAACCCCCGGGTCAGCCCCAGCATTTT	CASSQPPGQPQHF	13	TRBJ1-5	TRBV16	.	.
TGTGCCAGCAGGGCAGGGGGGAACTCCTACGAGCAGTACTTC	CASRAGGNSYEQYF	14	TRBJ2-7	TRBV2	.	.
TGTGCCAGCATGACACGAACAGCCTCCTACTATGGCTACACCTTC	CASMTRTASYYGYTF	15	TRBJ1-2	TRBV6-6	.	.
TGTGCATTAGCAGGGGTAACTGGAAACACCATATATTTT	CALAGVTGNTIYF	13	TRBJ1-3	TRBV30	.	.
TGTGCCAGCAGTTTATCGAGGGACAGGGTCTATGGCTACACCTTC	CASSLSRDRVYGYTF	15	TRBJ1-2	TRBV27	TRBD1	.
TGTGCTAGTGGTTTGCAGGGGATGGGGAATTCACCCCTCCACTTT	CASGLQGMGNSPLHF	15	TRBJ1-6	TRBV12-5	.	.
TGTGCCAGTAGTATGAGAAGCCCCTACAATGAGCAGTTCTTC	CASSMRSPYNEQFF	14	TRBJ2-1	TRBV19	.	.
TGTGCCACCAGCAGAGGGCATAAAGGAGGGAACACTGAAGCTTTCTTT	CATSRGHKGGNTEAFF	16	TRBJ1-1	TRBV15	.	.
TGTGCCAGCAGCCTTTTGGCGGGAGAGAGAGAGACCCAGTACTTC	CASSLLAGERETQYF	15	TRBJ2-5	TRBV6-2/TRBV6-3	TRBD2	medium-sized
TGTGCCAGCAGCCTACGCGGGGAGCCGGGATCTGGCTATGGCTACACCTTC	CASSLRGEPGSGYGYTF	17	TRBJ1-2	TRBV7-9	.	.
TGTGCCAGCAGCGGGGGGGTTTACAATGAGCAGTTCTTC	CASSGGVYNEQFF	13	TRBJ2-1	TRBV28	TRBD2	.
TGTGCCAGCACCGAGGGCCCAGGAGCCACGCAGTATTTT	CASTEGPGATQYF	13	TRBJ2-3	TRBV3-1/TRBV3-2	.	.
TGTGCCAGCAGGCCCCGGGGGGGCAACACCGGGGAGCTGTTTTTT	CASRPRGGNTGELFF	15	TRBJ2-2	TRBV6-5	TRBD2	.
TGTGCCAGCAGCTGGGGACAGGGAGACCATGGCTACACCTTC	CASSWGQGDHGYTF	14	TRBJ1-2	TRBV7-2	TRBD1	.
TGTGCCAGCAGCAATAGACGGGAAGAAGAAAAACTGTTTTTT	CASSNRREEEKLFF	14	TRBJ1-4	TRBV6-2/TRBV6-3	.	.
TGTGCCAGCAAAGACAGGGGGCTGGGGGACACTGAAGCTTTCTTT	CASKDRGLGDTEAFF	15	TRBJ1-1	TRBV27	TRBD1	.
TGCGCCAGCAGCTTACAGGGGGCGGATCTCACCGACGAGCAGTACTTC	CASSLQGADLTDEQYF	16	TRBJ2-7	TRBV5-1	TRBD1	.
TGTGCCAGCACTGGGGACTACACTGAAGCTTTCTTT	CASTGDYTEAFF	12	TRBJ1-1	TRBV28	.	.
TGTGCCTCTACGGGAGGTTTCTCCTACAATGAGCAGTTCTTC	CASTGGFSYNEQFF	14	TRBJ2-1	TRBV19	TRBD2	.
TGTGCCAGCAGCTCCCCAGGGGGCAGGTACAATGAGCAGTTCTTC	CASSSPGGRYNEQFF	15	TRBJ2-1	TRBV7-9	TRBD1	.
TGTGCCAGCAGTGACTCGAGCGGGGGCCACACAGATACGCAGTATTTT	CASSDSSGGHTDTQYF	16	TRBJ2-3	TRBV6-4	TRBD2	.
TGTGCCAGTAGTATATCGGCGGGGGGGCCGAATGAGCAGTTCTTC	CASSISAGGPNEQFF	15	TRBJ2-1	TRBV19	TRBD2	few
TGTGCCATCAGAACTAGCGGGGGGGCCTCCGAGCAGTACTTC	CAIRTSGGASEQYF	14	TRBJ2-7	TRBV10-3	TRBD2	once
TGTGCCAGCAGTGGACTTCTAGCGCGGGGACAAGAGACCCAGTACTTC	CASSGLLARGQETQYF	16	TRBJ2-5	TRBV6-1	.	few
TGCGCCAGCAGCTTGGGACAGTGGGATTCACCCCTCCACTTT	CASSLGQWDSPLHF	14	TRBJ1-6	TRBV5-1	.	.
TGCGCCAGCAGTGAGGACAGTCGAGGCTACACCTTC	CASSEDSRGYTF	12	TRBJ1-2	TRBV10-2	.	few
TGTGCCAGCAGCTTTGTCCTAGCCGGGACAAGTACCTACGAGCAGTACTTC	CASSFVLAGTSTYEQYF	17	TRBJ2-7	TRBV7-8	.	.
TGTGCCAGCAGCTCCTTTCTCAGGGGTGGCTACACCTTC	CASSSFLRGGYTF	13	TRBJ1-2	TRBV13	.	.
TGTGCCAGCAGCTTAGGTGGCGGGAACGAGCCCCAGCATTTT	CASSLGGGNEPQHF	14	TRBJ1-5	TRBV7-2	.	.
TGTGCCATCAGTAGGGACAGGGGGAACACTGAAGCTTTCTTT	CAISRDRGNTEAFF	14	TRBJ1-1	TRBV10-3	TRBD1	.
TGTGCCAGCAGTATCCGGGGGGGGAGAGGGAACACTGAAGCTTTCTTT	CASSIRGGRGNTEAFF	16	TRBJ1-1	TRBV6-2/TRBV6-3	.	once
TGTGCCAGCAGCCCGGGACAGGGACCTGGAAACACCATATATTTT	CASSPGQGPGNTIYF	15	TRBJ1-3	TRBV11-3	TRBD1	medium-sized
TGTGCCAGCACCCCCCAGGGGTCCACTGAAGCTTTCTTT	CASTPQGSTEAFF	13	TRBJ1-1	TRBV7-8	.	.
TGTGCCAGTAGTGGCTGGGGGGGTAGCACAGATACGCAGTATTTT	CASSGWGGSTDTQYF	15	TRBJ2-3	TRBV19	TRBD2	.
TGTGGTACCGGGACTAGCGGGACTACCGGGGAGCTGTTTTTT	CGTGTSGTTGELFF	14	TRBJ2-2	TRBV19	TRBD2	.
TGTGCCAGCAGCCAGTGGACAGGAGCTAACTATGGCTACACCTTC	CASSQWTGANYGYTF	15	TRBJ1-2	TRBV3-1/TRBV3-2	TRBD1	.
TGTGCCAGCAGTGATCGGTTTCACGAGCAGTACTTC	CASSDRFHEQYF	12	TRBJ2-7	TRBV27	.	.
TGTGCCAGCAGCTTTGAACAGGGGGCAGGGTCACCCCTCCACTTT	CASSFEQGAGSPLHF	15	TRBJ1-6	TRBV5-4	TRBD1	.
TGTGCCAGTAGTCATTTTACCCGACAGGGCGCCATTCAGTACTTC	CASSHFTRQGAIQYF	15	TRBJ2-4	TRBV19	TRBD1	.
TGTGCCAGCAGCTTAGGGAGCAGAAACAATCAGCCCCAGCATTTT	CASSLGSRNNQPQHF	15	TRBJ1-5	TRBV7-2	.	few
TGTGCCAGCAGCTTGGTTCTCCTCTCCTCTGGAAACACCATATATTTT	CASSLVLLSSGNTIYF	16	TRBJ1-3	TRBV5-8	.	.
TGCGCCAGCAGCCAAGACAGGGGGCATAATCAGCCCCAGCATTTT	CASSQDRGHNQPQHF	15	TRBJ1-5	TRBV4-1	TRBD1	.
TGCGCCAGCAGCCAAGAGCTAGCGGGAGGACTGGACACCGGGGAGCTGTTTTTT	CASSQELAGGLDTGELFF	18	TRBJ2-2	TRBV4-3	TRBD2	.
TGTGCCACCAGTGATTTCCGAAGCGCGCAAGAGACCCAGTACTTC	CATSDFRSAQETQYF	15	TRBJ2-5	TRBV24-1	.	.
TGCGCCAGCAGTGATACAGGGTTGGGAGAGACCCAGTACTTC	CASSDTGLGETQYF	14	TRBJ2-5	TRBV10-2	.	.
TGTGCCAGCAGCTTAAAGATAGCGGGAAAGAGCAATGAGCAGTTCTTC	CASSLKIAGKSNEQFF	16	TRBJ2-1	TRBV7-3	TRBD2	.
TGTGCCAGCAGTGAAGCCCCCCATACTAGCGGGGGAGGGCAAGAGACCCAGTACTTC	CASSEAPHTSGGGQETQYF	19	TRBJ2-5	TRBV6-1	TRBD2	.
TGTGCCAGCAGCTTTGGGGGCGGCAGGGTCGAAGCTTTCTTT	CASSFGGGRVEAFF	14	TRBJ1-1	TRBV7-2	.	few
TGTGCTAGTGGATACTCGGGAGGAGAGACCCAGTACTTC	CASGYSGGETQYF	13	TRBJ2-5	TRBV12-5	TRBD2	.
TGTGCCAGCAGTTTAGCGACCAGGGGTGCCGGGGAGCTGTTTTTT	CASSLATRGAGELFF	15	TRBJ2-2	TRBV27	.	few